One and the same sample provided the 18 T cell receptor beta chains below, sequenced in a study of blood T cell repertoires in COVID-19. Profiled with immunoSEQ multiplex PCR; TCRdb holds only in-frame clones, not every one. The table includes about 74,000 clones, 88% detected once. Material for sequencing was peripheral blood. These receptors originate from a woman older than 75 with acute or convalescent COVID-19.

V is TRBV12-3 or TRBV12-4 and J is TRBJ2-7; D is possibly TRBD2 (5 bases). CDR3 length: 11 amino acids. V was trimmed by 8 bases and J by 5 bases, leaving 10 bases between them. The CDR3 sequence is CASGLGDEQYF. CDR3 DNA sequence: TGTGCCAGCGGACTTGGTGACGAGCAGTACTTC.

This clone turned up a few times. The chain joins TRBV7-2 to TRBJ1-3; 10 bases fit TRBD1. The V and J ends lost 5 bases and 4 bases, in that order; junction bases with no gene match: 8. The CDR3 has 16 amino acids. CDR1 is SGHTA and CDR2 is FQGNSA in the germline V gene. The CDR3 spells CASSRGDRGGGNTIYF. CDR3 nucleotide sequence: TGTGCCAGCAGCAGGGGGGACAGGGGCGGCGGAAACACCATATATTTT. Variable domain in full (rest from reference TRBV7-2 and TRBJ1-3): GAGVSQSPSNKVTEKGKDVELRCDPISGHTALYWYRQSLGQGLEFLIYFQGNSAPDKSGLPSDRFSAERTGGSVSTLTIQRTQQEDSAVYLCASSRGDRGGGNTIYFGEGSWLTVV.

The DNA for the CDR3 is TGTGCCAGCAGTTTAACGGGGGGTCCCTCTGGGGCCAACGTCCTGACTTTC. Amino acid sequence: CASSLTGGPSGANVLTF. The chain has TRBV27 and TRBJ2-6; 7 bases are a match to TRBD2. CDR3 size: 17 residues. Germline V gene sequence: CDR1 MNHEY, CDR2 SMNVEV (reference sequence). V trimming: 2 bases; J trimming: 0 bases; junction bases outside the gene matches: 4.

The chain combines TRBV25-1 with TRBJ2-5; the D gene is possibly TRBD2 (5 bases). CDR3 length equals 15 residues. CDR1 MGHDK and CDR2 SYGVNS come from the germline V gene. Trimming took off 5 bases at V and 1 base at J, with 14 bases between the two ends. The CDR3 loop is CASSPPDGLQETQYF. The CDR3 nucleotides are TGTGCCAGCAGTCCGCCGGACGGACTCCAAGAGACCCAGTACTTC.

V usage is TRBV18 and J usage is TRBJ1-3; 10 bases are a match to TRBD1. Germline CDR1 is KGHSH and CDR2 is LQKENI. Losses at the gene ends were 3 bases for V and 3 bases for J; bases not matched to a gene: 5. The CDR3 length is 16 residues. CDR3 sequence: CASSPQTGGGGNTIYF. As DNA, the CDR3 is TGTGCCAGCTCACCCCAGACAGGGGGCGGTGGAAACACCATATATTTT.

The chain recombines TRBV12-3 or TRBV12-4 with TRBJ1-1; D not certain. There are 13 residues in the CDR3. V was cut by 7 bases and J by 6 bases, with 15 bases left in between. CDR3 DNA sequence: TGTGCCAGCACCACGACGGGAATCGCTGAAGCTTTCTTT. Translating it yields CASTTTGIAEAFF.

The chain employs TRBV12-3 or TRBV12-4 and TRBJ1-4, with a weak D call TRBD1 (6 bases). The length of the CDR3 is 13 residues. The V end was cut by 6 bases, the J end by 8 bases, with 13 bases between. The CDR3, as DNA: TGTGCCAGCAGCACAGGGATAAGGGAAAAACTGTTTTTT. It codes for CASSTGIREKLFF.

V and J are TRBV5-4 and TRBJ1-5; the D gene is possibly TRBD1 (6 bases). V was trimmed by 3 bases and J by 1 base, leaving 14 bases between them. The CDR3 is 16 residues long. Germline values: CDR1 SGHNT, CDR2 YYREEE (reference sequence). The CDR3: CASSWGGGGSNQPQHF. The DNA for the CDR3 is TGTGCCAGCAGCTGGGGGGGCGGGGGCAGCAATCAGCCCCAGCATTTT.

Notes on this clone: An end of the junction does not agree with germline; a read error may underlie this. The CDR3 here is CANSEPGSEAFF. CDR3 sequence (DNA): TGTGCCAACAGTGAACCGGGGAGTGAAGCTTTCTTT. The rearrangement joins TRBV2 to TRBJ1-1, with D hard to call. Germline V gives CDR1 SNHLY, CDR2 FYNNEI. This CDR3 is built from 12 residues.

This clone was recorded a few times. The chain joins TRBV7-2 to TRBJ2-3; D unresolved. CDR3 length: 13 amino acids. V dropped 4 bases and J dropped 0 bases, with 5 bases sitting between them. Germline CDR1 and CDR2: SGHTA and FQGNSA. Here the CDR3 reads CASSSHSTDTQYF. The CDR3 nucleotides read TGTGCCAGCAGCTCACACAGCACAGATACGCAGTATTTT.

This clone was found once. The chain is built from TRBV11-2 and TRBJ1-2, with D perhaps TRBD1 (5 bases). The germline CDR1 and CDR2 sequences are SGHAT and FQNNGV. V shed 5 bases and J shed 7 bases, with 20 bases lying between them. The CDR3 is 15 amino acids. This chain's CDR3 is CASSPSGRATSGYTF. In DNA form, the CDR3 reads TGTGCCAGCAGCCCAAGTGGCAGGGCCACAAGTGGCTACACCTTC. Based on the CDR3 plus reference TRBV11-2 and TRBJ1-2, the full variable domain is EAGVAQSPRYKIIEKRQSVAFWCNPISGHATLYWYQQILGQGPKLLIQFQNNGVVDDSQLPKDRFSAERLKGVDSTLKIQPAKLEDSAVYLCASSPSGRATSGYTFGSGTRLTVV.

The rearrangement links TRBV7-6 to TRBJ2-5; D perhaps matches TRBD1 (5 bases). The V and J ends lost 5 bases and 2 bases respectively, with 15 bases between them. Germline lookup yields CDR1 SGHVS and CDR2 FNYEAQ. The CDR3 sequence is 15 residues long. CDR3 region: CASSPGQGIQETQYF. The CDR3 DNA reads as TGTGCCAGCAGCCCCGGACAAGGGATACAAGAGACCCAGTACTTC.

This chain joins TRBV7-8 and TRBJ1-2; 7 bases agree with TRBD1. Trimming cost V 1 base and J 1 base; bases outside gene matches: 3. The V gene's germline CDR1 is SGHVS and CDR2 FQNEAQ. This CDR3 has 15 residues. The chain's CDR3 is CASSLVQGVNYGYTF. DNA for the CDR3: TGTGCCAGCAGCTTAGTTCAGGGGGTTAACTATGGCTACACCTTC.

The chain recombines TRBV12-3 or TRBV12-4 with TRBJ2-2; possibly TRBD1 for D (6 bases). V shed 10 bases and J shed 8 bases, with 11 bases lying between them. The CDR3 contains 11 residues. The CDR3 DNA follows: TGTGCCACCAGGGGCGCAGGGGAGCTGTTTTTT. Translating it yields CATRGAGELFF.

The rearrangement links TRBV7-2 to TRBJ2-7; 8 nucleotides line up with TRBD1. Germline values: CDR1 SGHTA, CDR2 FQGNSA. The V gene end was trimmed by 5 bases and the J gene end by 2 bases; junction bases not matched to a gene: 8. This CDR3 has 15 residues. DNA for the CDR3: TGTGCCAGCAGCACCCGGACAGGGAATACCTACGAGCAGTACTTC. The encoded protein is CASSTRTGNTYEQYF.

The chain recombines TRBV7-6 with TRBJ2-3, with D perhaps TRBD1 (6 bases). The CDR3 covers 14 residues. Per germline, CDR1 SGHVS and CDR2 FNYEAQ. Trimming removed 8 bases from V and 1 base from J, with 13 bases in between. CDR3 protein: CASRSGGGTDTQYF. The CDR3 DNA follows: TGTGCCAGCCGATCTGGGGGCGGCACAGATACGCAGTATTTT.

In DNA, the CDR3 is TGTGCCAGCAGCCCCGGGCGGGGGGAGCAGTTCTTC. Encoded protein: CASSPGRGEQFF. The rearrangement links TRBV7-3 to TRBJ2-1; 7 bases are a match to TRBD2. CDR1 is SGHTA, CDR2 FQGTGA, per germline. The V and J ends lost 5 bases and 10 bases, in that order; junction bases with no gene match: 5. CDR3 length: 12 amino acids.

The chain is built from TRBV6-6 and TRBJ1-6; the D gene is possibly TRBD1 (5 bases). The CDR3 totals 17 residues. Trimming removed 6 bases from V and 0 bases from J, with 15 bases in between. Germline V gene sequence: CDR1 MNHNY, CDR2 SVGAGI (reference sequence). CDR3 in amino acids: CASSRTRVGSYNSPLHF. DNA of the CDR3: TGTGCCAGCAGCCGAACCAGGGTAGGCTCCTATAATTCACCCCTCCACTTT.